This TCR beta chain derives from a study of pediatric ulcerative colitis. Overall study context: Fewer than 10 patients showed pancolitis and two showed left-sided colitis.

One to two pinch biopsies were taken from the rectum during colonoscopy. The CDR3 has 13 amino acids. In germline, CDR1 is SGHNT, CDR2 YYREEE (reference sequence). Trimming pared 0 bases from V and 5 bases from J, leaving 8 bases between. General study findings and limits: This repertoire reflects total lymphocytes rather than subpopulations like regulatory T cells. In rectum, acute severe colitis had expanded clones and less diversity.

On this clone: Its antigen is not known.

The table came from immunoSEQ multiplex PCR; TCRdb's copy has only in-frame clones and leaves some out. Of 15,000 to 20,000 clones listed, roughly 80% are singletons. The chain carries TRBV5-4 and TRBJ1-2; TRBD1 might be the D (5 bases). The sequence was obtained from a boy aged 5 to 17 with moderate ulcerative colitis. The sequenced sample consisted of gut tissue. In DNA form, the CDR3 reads TGTGCCAGCAGCTTGGACAGGAGGTATGGCTACACCTTC. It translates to CASSLDRRYGYTF.